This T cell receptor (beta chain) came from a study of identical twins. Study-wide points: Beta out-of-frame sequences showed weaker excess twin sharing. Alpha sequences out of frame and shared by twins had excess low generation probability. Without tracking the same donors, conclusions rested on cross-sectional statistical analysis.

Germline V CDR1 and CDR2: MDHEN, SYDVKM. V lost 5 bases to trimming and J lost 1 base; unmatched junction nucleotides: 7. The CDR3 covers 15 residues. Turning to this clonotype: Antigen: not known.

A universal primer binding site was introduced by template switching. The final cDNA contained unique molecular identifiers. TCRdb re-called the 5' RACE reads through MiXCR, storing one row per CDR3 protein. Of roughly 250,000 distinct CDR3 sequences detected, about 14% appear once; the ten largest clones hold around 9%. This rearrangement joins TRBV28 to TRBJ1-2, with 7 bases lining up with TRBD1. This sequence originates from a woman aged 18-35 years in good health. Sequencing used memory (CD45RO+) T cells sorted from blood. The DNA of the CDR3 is TGTGCCAGCAGTCCGGGACAGCTTTTTAACTATGGCTACACCTTC. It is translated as CASSPGQLFNYGYTF.